The 10 T cell receptor beta chains below come from one sample, sequenced in a study of identical twins. TCRdb fed the 5' RACE reads into MiXCR, producing one record per CDR3 protein. The sample yields under 350,000 distinct CDR3 sequences, roughly 9% seen once. These data also formed part of another study, on yellow fever vaccine responses in identical twins.

The sample comprised CD8+ T cells sorted from blood. These TCRs come from a woman younger than 30 in good health.

In its sample, this clonotype was seen many times. V and J are TRBV15 and TRBJ2-1; 8 positions match TRBD2. Per the germline V gene, CDR1 is LNHNV and CDR2 is YYDKDF (reference sequence). There are 16 residues in the CDR3. With 1 base clipped from V and 4 bases from J, the junction kept 6 bases outside the gene matches. CDR3 amino acids: CATSRGREGRYNEQFF. The CDR3 nucleotides are TGTGCCACCAGCAGAGGACGGGAGGGCCGATACAATGAGCAGTTCTTC.

The rearrangement uses TRBV9 and TRBJ2-1; 9 nucleotides match TRBD2. V dropped 0 bases and J dropped 13; count of bases not matched to a gene: 11. The CDR3 has 15 amino acids. Per the germline V gene, CDR1 is SGDLS and CDR2 is YYNGEE. As DNA, the CDR3 is TGTGCCAGCAGCGTAGGCCAAGCGGGAGGCCGGGGACAGTTCTTC. Protein sequence: CASSVGQAGGRGQFF. The full variable domain, with the rest looked up from reference TRBV9 and TRBJ2-1, is DSGVTQTPKHLITATGQRVTLRCSPRSGDLSVYWYQQSLDQGLQFLIQYYNGEERAKGNILERFSAQQFPDLHSELNLSSLELGDSALYFCASSVGQAGGRGQFFGPGTRLTVL.

This clonotype has more than one count but fewer than ten. The V call is TRBV20-1, the J call TRBJ2-3, with TRBD2 matching 13 bases. Germline V gives CDR1 DFQATT, CDR2 SNEGSKA (reference sequence). The CDR3 consists of 17 residues. V lost 3 bases to trimming and J lost 6 bases; unmatched junction nucleotides: 12. The CDR3 loop reads CSARAGTSGTGMDTQYF. CDR3 coding DNA: TGCAGTGCTAGGGCCGGGACTAGCGGGACCGGAATGGATACGCAGTATTTT.

This clonotype was recorded at least ten times. The CDR3 DNA sequence: TGTGCCAGCACTCTGGGTAACACTGAAGCTTTCTTT. Protein product: CASTLGNTEAFF. The V call is TRBV12-3 or TRBV12-4, the J call TRBJ1-1; unclear D gene. This CDR3 is 12 amino acids long. V was pared by 7 bases and J by 2 bases, with 8 bases between.

The rearrangement joins TRBV5-5 to TRBJ2-7; 7 bases fit TRBD1. CDR1 SGHKS and CDR2 YYEKEE come from the germline V gene (reference sequence). The CDR3 is 14 amino acids. With V trimmed by 6 bases and J by 2 bases, 8 bases remained unmatched. The DNA of the CDR3 is TGTGCCAGCACCCTCCAGGGGGTCCCCTACGAGCAGTACTTC. It translates to CASTLQGVPYEQYF.

This clonotype has a count of ten or more. The chain joins TRBV7-9 to TRBJ2-1; TRBD2 matches at 15 bases. V shed 5 bases, J shed 2 bases, and the junction held 4 bases outside the gene matches. Germline CDR1 SEHNR, CDR2 FQNEAQ (reference sequence). The CDR3 loop spans 17 amino acids. The CDR3 DNA follows: TGTGCCAGCAGCGGGACTAGCGGGAGGTGGGCCTACAATGAGCAGTTCTTC. Its translation: CASSGTSGRWAYNEQFF.

This clonotype was seen at least ten times. CDR3 region: CSVESTSGGWETQYF. CDR3 bases: TGCAGCGTTGAAAGTACTAGCGGGGGTTGGGAGACCCAGTACTTC. The V gene is TRBV29-1, the J gene TRBJ2-5, with TRBD2 matching over 11 bases. The CDR3 totals 15 residues. CDR1 and CDR2 from the germline V gene are SQVTM and ANQGSEA. The ends lost 2 bases at V and 5 bases at J; junction bases unmatched: 7.

This chain uses TRBV12-3 or TRBV12-4 with TRBJ2-2, with D possibly TRBD2 on 5 matching bases. The ends were cut back, 3 bases at V and 5 bases at J, with 16 bases in the middle. This CDR3 is built from 16 residues. CDR3 in amino acids: CASSFGGPYETGELFF. In DNA, the CDR3 is TGTGCCAGCAGTTTCGGCGGGCCCTACGAAACCGGGGAGCTGTTTTTT.

This clonotype was seen at least ten times. The chain links TRBV6-2 or TRBV6-3 to TRBJ2-5; D perhaps matches TRBD2 (6 bases). Germline V CDR1 and CDR2: MNHEY, SVGEGT. The CDR3 loop spans 15 amino acids. V shed 7 bases and J shed 2 bases, with 17 bases lying between them. The CDR3: CASTSLVSGQETQYF. In DNA form, the CDR3 reads TGTGCCAGCACGTCACTCGTTAGCGGTCAAGAGACCCAGTACTTC.

This clonotype showed up many times. The chain couples TRBV29-1 to TRBJ2-7; D not resolved. V lost 0 bases to trimming and J lost 0 bases, with 12 bases between them. Germline CDR1 and CDR2: SQVTM and ANQGSEA. The CDR3 totals 15 residues. The CDR3 DNA reads as TGCAGCGTTGAAGATTCCGCCACGGACTCCTACGAGCAGTACTTC. Protein product: CSVEDSATDSYEQYF.